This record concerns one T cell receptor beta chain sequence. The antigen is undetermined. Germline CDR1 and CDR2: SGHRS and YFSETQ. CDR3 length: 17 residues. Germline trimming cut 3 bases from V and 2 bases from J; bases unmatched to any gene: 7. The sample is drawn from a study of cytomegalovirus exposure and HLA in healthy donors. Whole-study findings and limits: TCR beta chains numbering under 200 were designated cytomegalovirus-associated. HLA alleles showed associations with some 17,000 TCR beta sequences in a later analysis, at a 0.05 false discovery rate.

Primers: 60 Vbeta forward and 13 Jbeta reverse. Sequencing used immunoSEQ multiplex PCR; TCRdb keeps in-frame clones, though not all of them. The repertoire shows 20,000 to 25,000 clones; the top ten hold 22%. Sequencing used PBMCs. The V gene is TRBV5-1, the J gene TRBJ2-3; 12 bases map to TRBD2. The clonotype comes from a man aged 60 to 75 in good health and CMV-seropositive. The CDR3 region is CASSSLAGGGNTDTQYF. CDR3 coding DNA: TGCGCCAGCAGCTCGCTAGCGGGAGGGGGTAACACAGATACGCAGTATTTT.